These 8 T cell receptor beta chains were all obtained from the same sample, sequenced in a study of T cells in Graves' hyperthyroidism and ophthalmopathy. What was amplified from RNA transcripts were TCR beta CDR3 regions. HTBI primers were the set used in a first-round RT-PCR of the TCR CDR3. Each CDR3 protein gets one entry after TCRdb re-called the multiplex PCR reads with MiXCR. The sample records some 800,000 distinct CDR3 sequences, 38% being singletons. Sequenced: blood. The receptors were sampled from a man aged 18 to 29 with Graves' hyperthyroidism.

There are many counts of this clonotype. This rearrangement joins TRBV11-2 to TRBJ1-2; D not certain. The ends were cut back, 1 base at V and 0 bases at J, with 9 bases in the middle. Germline V gene lookup returns CDR1 SGHAT and CDR2 FQNNGV. CDR3 size: 15 residues. CDR3 loop: CASSLGHRANYGYTF. The CDR3, as DNA: TGTGCCAGCAGCTTAGGACACCGAGCTAACTATGGCTACACCTTC.

This clonotype appeared many times. The chain combines TRBV5-1 with TRBJ2-7; D gene ambiguous. V was shortened by 5 bases and J by 3 bases, with 12 bases between the two germline ends. The V gene's germline CDR1 is SGHRS and CDR2 YFSETQ. The CDR3 sequence is 13 residues long. The CDR3 DNA follows: TGCGCCAGCAGTTTTGACACGAGCTACGAGCAGTACTTC. Residues: CASSFDTSYEQYF.

Of note for this clonotype: The junction departs from the called germline gene at one end, perhaps through a read error. The rearrangement links TRBV15 to TRBJ1-2; D gene ambiguous. The CDR3 spans 12 residues. Germline V CDR1 and CDR2: LNHNV, YYDKDF (reference sequence). The chain's CDR3 is CATSRDTYGHTF. The CDR3 DNA reads TGTGCCACCAGCAGAGATACCTATGGCCACACCTTC.

The chain couples TRBV7-2 to TRBJ1-3; no clear D gene. The CDR3 loop spans 15 amino acids. From germline, CDR1 is SGHTA and CDR2 FQGNSA. V shed 2 bases and J shed 1 base, with 9 bases lying between them. In DNA, the CDR3 is TGTGCCAGCAGCTTAATTCACGGATCTGGAAACACCATATATTTT. This translates into CASSLIHGSGNTIYF.

This clonotype came up many times. The V gene is TRBV10-2, the J gene TRBJ1-1; the match to TRBD1 covers 7 bases. Trimming took 8 bases from V and 4 from J; bases not matched to a gene: 7. The germline CDR1 and CDR2 sequences are WSHSY and SAAADI. CDR3 size: 13 residues. The CDR3 coding sequence is TGCGCCAGCCCAAAGGGACAGCTCACTGAAGCTTTCTTT. Translating gives CASPKGQLTEAFF.

The CDR3 nucleotides are TGTGCCAGCAGGAACGGGAGACTAAGTGAAAAACTGTTTTTT. It yields the protein CASRNGRLSEKLFF. The gene calls are TRBV10-3 and TRBJ1-4; D remains ambiguous. Germline V gives CDR1 ENHRY, CDR2 SYGVKD. The germline V and J ends were trimmed by 10 bases and 7 bases, with 19 bases remaining between them. The CDR3 has 14 amino acids.

In its sample, this clonotype was seen many times. V usage is TRBV12-3 or TRBV12-4 and J usage is TRBJ1-6, with 7 bases that match TRBD1. The CDR3 sequence is 12 residues long. Trimming removed 5 bases from V and 15 bases from J; junction bases left unmatched: 7. Written as DNA, the CDR3 is TGTGCCAGCAGTCTTCGACAGGGTGGCCTCCACTTT. This translates into CASSLRQGGLHF.

This clonotype was detected only a few times. V usage is TRBV12-3 or TRBV12-4 and J usage is TRBJ1-2; a possible D gene is TRBD1 (6 bases). This CDR3 region has 14 residues. V was trimmed by 2 bases and J by 1 base, leaving 8 bases between them. The CDR3 here is CASSLSDSNYGYTF. CDR3 DNA sequence: TGTGCCAGCAGTTTATCGGACAGTAACTATGGCTACACCTTC.